The rows below give T cell receptor beta chains drawn from one sample of a study of response to subunit inactivated influenza vaccine. One entry per CDR3 protein results from TCRdb running MiXCR on the RT-PCR reads. The sample includes 800,000 or so distinct CDR3 sequences, over 20% of them seen just once. The sequences come from PBMCs from blood, collected 5 days after vaccination. These receptors all come from a man between 50 and 59 years old who received an inactivated influenza vaccine. The CDR3 runs from the conserved cysteine through the conserved F or W. D genes are given only for firm matches. The size entry is marked missing in some rows and otherwise reads once, few, many or a size class.

V gene	D gene	clone size	J gene	CDR3 DNA	CDR3 protein
TRBV28	TRBD2	many	TRBJ2-2	TGTGCCAGCAGCCAGGCTAGCGGGGTCACCGGGGAGCTGTTTTTT	CASSQASGVTGELFF
TRBV7-2	-	few	TRBJ2-2	TGTGCCAGCAGCCCCTCGAGGACACGCACCGGGGAGCTGTTTTTT	CASSPSRTRTGELFF
TRBV7-8	-	-	TRBJ2-2	TGTGCCAGCAGCTTAGCCTGGGGCAACACCGGGGAGCTGTTTTTT	CASSLAWGNTGELFF
TRBV28	-	few	TRBJ2-7	TGTGCCAGCAGTTTGAAACAGGGCTACGAGCAGTACTTC	CASSLKQGYEQYF
TRBV28	-	-	TRBJ2-5	TGTGCCAGCAGCACAGAGACCCAGTACTTC	CASSTETQYF
TRBV4-3	-	many	TRBJ1-1	TGCGCCAGCAGCCGAACGGGACAAACTGAAGCTTTCTTT	CASSRTGQTEAFF
TRBV12-3/TRBV12-4	-	few	TRBJ2-3	TGTGCCAGCAATCCTCGGATTGGGGGGGGCCACACAGATACGCAGTATTTT	CASNPRIGGGHTDTQYF
TRBV10-3	-	-	TRBJ2-1	TGTGCCATCACCTCGGAGCCCCTCGAGGGGAGAGCGTTCTTC	CAITSEPLEGRAFF
TRBV20-1	-	-	TRBJ1-5	TGCAGTGCTAGCCCGACTAGCAATCAGCCCCAGCATTTT	CSASPTSNQPQHF
TRBV7-9	-	-	TRBJ1-6	TGTGCCAGCAGCTTATCCAGCTCACCCCTCCACTTT	CASSLSSSPLHF
TRBV28	-	once	TRBJ1-5	TGTGCCAGCAGTCGGGCTCAGCCCCAGCATTTT	CASSRAQPQHF
TRBV6-2/TRBV6-3	-	-	TRBJ2-7	TGTGCCAGCAGGCACCTGACAGGCTCCTACGAGCAGTACTTC	CASRHLTGSYEQYF
TRBV5-1	-	-	TRBJ2-3	TGCGCCAGCAGCGCGCAAGGGGGTTGGGGCACAGATACGCAGTATTTT	CASSAQGGWGTDTQYF
TRBV7-2	TRBD2	-	TRBJ2-1	TGTGCCAGCAGCTTAGTATGGGGAGGGTTCAATGAGCAGTTCTTC	CASSLVWGGFNEQFF
TRBV19	-	-	TRBJ2-1	TGTGCCAGTAGTATCTCGGCCCCTAATGAGCAGTTCTTC	CASSISAPNEQFF
TRBV6-2/TRBV6-3	-	-	TRBJ2-5	TGTGCCAGCAGTTACCCCGGGCCGGCACAGACCCAGTACTTC	CASSYPGPAQTQYF
TRBV7-2	-	-	TRBJ2-3	TGTGCCAGCGGTACCGTGGGGGTCACAGATACGCAGTATTTT	CASGTVGVTDTQYF
TRBV6-2/TRBV6-3	-	few	TRBJ2-7	TGTGCCAGTTCTTACTGGGCCTCCGACGAGCAGTACTTC	CASSYWASDEQYF
TRBV6-5	-	-	TRBJ1-5	TGTGCCAGCAGTTACTCGAATCGTCAGACTAGCAATCAGCCCCAGCATTTT	CASSYSNRQTSNQPQHF
TRBV10-3	TRBD2	few	TRBJ2-1	TGTGCCATCAGCCCCGATCGACTAGCGGGAGTAAACAATGAGCAGTTCTTC	CAISPDRLAGVNNEQFF
TRBV9	-	few	TRBJ1-6	TGTGCCAGCAGCGTGGACATGAGCTCCTATAATTCACCCCTCCACTTT	CASSVDMSSYNSPLHF
TRBV12-3/TRBV12-4	-	-	TRBJ2-7	TGTGCCAGCAGTTTAATCGTGGGCCGGGCCCAGTACTTC	CASSLIVGRAQYF
TRBV6-1	-	-	TRBJ2-5	TGTGCCAGCAGACCTCTCCAGGGGCCCCAAGAGACCCAGTACTTC	CASRPLQGPQETQYF
TRBV28	TRBD2	few	TRBJ2-3	TGTGCCAGCAGTTTGAGGCCAGGAAAGCGGGAGGGCCTAGGAGATACGCAGTATTTT	CASSLRPGKREGLGDTQYF
TRBV13	TRBD1	-	TRBJ1-2	TGTGCCAGCAGCTCCTCGGGACAGAGTATATATGGCTACACCTTC	CASSSSGQSIYGYTF
TRBV11-2	-	-	TRBJ2-1	TGTGCCAGCAAAAACGCGGGGGCGCGGAATGAGCAGTTCTTC	CASKNAGARNEQFF
TRBV12-3/TRBV12-4	-	-	TRBJ2-1	TGTGCCAGCAGTTTAGCGTATACGCACACCCGCTCCTACAATGAGCAGTTCTTC	CASSLAYTHTRSYNEQFF
TRBV11-2	-	-	TRBJ2-7	TGTGCCAGCAGCTTTATAGGGCAGTACTACGAGCAGTACTTC	CASSFIGQYYEQYF
TRBV29-1	TRBD2	few	TRBJ2-6	TGCAGCGCCTGGACTAGCGGTGTTTCTGGGGCCAACGTCCTGACTTTC	CSAWTSGVSGANVLTF
TRBV20-1	TRBD1	-	TRBJ1-1	TGCAGTGCTAGAGAATTCGGGACAGGGGTCACTGAAGCTTTCTTT	CSAREFGTGVTEAFF
TRBV4-2	-	-	TRBJ2-7	TGTGCCAGCAGCCAAGATGGGCAGGGGGGGTTCTACGAGCAGTACTTC	CASSQDGQGGFYEQYF
TRBV20-1	-	few	TRBJ2-5	TGCAGTGCTAGTGCGGGGGCCCAAGAGACCCAGTACTTC	CSASAGAQETQYF
TRBV7-2	TRBD2	-	TRBJ2-2	TGTGCCAGCAGCCTCGGGGGGTGGTCCGGGGAGCTGTTTTTT	CASSLGGWSGELFF
TRBV5-5	TRBD1	-	TRBJ2-2	TGTGCCAGCAGACCGAGACAGGGGAACACCGGGGAGCTGTTTTTT	CASRPRQGNTGELFF
TRBV7-9	-	few	TRBJ2-1	TGTGCCAGCAGCTTATTGGCTTGGGACGTCAACAATGAGCAGTTCTTC	CASSLLAWDVNNEQFF
TRBV5-1	TRBD2	few	TRBJ2-3	TGCGCCAGCAGCTTGAGAACTAGCGGGGATACGCAGTATTTT	CASSLRTSGDTQYF
TRBV20-1	TRBD1	-	TRBJ1-1	TGCAGTGCCCTAAAAGACAGGGCCCCCACTGAAGCTTTCTTT	CSALKDRAPTEAFF